The clone carrying this TCR beta chain has ten or more counts. The time point here: newly diagnosed GD, antithyroid drugs for less than 3 months. TCR sequences were obtained from RNA taken from PBMCs. This CDR3 is 15 amino acids long. Looked up from germline, CDR1 is MDHEN and CDR2 is SYDVKM. Trimming took 5 bases from V and 8 from J; bases not matched to a gene: 12. The data derive from a study of regulatory T cells in long-lasting Graves disease. Construction of the TCR beta libraries employed iRepertoire HTBI primers in conjunction with Arm-PCR of CDR3 regions. TCRdb processed the multiplex PCR reads anew with MiXCR; each CDR3 protein has one entry. The repertoire has approximately 310,000 distinct CDR3 sequences, about a sixth of them found once; the top ten carry roughly 40%.

The input for sequencing was peripheral blood mononuclear cells (PBMCs), taken at new diagnosis, from a patient treated with antithyroid drugs. The sequence came from a female donor with Graves disease. V gene TRBV28 combines with J gene TRBJ1-2, with 9 nucleotides matching TRBD1. The CDR3 region has the DNA TGTGCCAGCAGTCGCCTCCGGGACAGGGATGGGGGCTACACCTTC. It specifies CASSRLRDRDGGYTF.